This T cell receptor beta chain appears in the sequencing data of a study of control samples from healthy donors and cancer patients. The method was immunoSEQ multiplex PCR; TCRdb's version includes in-frame clones alone and lacks a portion of them. The repertoire consists of around 51,000 clones, with over 70% occurring once and the leading ten covering 9.5% to 13%. The CDR3 covers 17 residues. The ends lost 1 base at V and 5 bases at J; junction bases unmatched: 14. The V gene's germline CDR1 is GTSNPN and CDR2 SVGIG (reference sequence). The chain joins TRBV30 to TRBJ2-5; 9 bases match TRBD2. Sample: blood. This TCR was recovered from a man between 65 and 79 years old in good health. In nucleotides, the CDR3 is TGTGCCTGGAGTGCCCCCCCCGGCGGGAGGGCCAGGGAGACCCAGTACTTC. This gives the protein CAWSAPPGGRARETQYF.